This T cell receptor beta chain is from a study of STAT3 mutations in large granular lymphocyte leukemia. The CDR3 contains 15 residues. Trimming cost V 4 bases and J 5 bases, with 17 bases left between them. Sequencing was performed with immunoSEQ multiplex PCR; in TCRdb, only in-frame clones are kept and a portion is missing. The table lists about 4,400 clones, about three fifths of them singletons. Comment on this clone: Antigen specificity is unknown.

Study-wide results and caveats: At least one immunodominant TCR beta clonotype appeared in every T-cell large granular lymphocyte leukemia patient.

J is TRBJ2-5 and V is TRBV23-1; D is uncertain. TRBV23-1 qualifies as an ORF whose function is uncertain. The sequencing input was peripheral blood mononuclear cells. The receptor comes from a man aged 60 to 75 with T-cell large granular lymphocyte leukemia. Some clones in this sample may be carry-over from other donors' samples. For the CDR3, the DNA is TGCGCCAGCAGTCCATTCCCCTCCGGGCTGGAGACCCAGTACTTC. Its translation is CASSPFPSGLETQYF.